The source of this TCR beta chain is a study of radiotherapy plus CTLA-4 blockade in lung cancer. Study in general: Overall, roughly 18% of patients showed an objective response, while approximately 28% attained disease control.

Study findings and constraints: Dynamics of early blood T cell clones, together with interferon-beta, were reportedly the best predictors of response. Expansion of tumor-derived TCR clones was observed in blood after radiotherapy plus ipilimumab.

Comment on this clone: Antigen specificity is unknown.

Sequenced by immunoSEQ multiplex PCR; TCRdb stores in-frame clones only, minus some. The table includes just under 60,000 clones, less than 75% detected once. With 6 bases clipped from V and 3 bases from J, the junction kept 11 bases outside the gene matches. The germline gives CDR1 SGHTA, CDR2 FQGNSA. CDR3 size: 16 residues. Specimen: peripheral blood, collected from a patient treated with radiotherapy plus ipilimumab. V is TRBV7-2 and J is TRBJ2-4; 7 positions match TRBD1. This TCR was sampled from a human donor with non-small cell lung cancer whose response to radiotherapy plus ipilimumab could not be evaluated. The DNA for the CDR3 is TGTGCCAGCAGACCCCGTACAGGGGACCTCAAAAACATTCAGTACTTC. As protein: CASRPRTGDLKNIQYF. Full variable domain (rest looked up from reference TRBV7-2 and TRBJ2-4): GAGVSQSPSNKVTEKGKDVELRCDPISGHTALYWYRQSLGQGLEFLIYFQGNSAPDKSGLPSDRFSAERTGGSVSTLTIQRTQQEDSAVYLCASRPRTGDLKNIQYFGAGTRLSVL.